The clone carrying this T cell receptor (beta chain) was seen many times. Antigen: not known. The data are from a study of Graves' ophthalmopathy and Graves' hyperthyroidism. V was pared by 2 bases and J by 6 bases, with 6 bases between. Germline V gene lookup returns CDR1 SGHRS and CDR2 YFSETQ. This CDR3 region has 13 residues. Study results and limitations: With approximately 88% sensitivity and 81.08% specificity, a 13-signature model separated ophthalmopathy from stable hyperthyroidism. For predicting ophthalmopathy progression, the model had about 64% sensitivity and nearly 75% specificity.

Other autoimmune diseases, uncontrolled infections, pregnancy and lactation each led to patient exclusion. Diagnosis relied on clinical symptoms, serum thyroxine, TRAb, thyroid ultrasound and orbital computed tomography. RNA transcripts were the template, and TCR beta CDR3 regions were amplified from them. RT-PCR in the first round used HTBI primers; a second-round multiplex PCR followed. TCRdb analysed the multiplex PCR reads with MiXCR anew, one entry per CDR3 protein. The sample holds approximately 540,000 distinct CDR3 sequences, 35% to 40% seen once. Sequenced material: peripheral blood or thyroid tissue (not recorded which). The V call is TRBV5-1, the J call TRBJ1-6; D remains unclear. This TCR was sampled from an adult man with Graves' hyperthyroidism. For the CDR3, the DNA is TGCGCCAGCAGCTTAGGCACTAATTCACCCCTCCACTTT. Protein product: CASSLGTNSPLHF.